Below are 16 T cell receptor beta chains sequenced from a single sample in a study of technical replicates of blood from a few donors. Profiled with immunoSEQ multiplex PCR; TCRdb holds only in-frame clones, not every one. The repertoire includes tens of thousands of clones, 96% of them detected once, and roughly 0.34% sits in the top ten. The sample comprised T cells isolated from PBMCs. The source is a human donor in good health.

This rearrangement joins TRBV9 to TRBJ2-1; 11 bases line up with TRBD2. CDR1 SGDLS and CDR2 YYNGEE come from the germline V gene. Trimming took 3 bases from V and 2 from J; bases not matched to a gene: 4. The CDR3 has 16 amino acids. CDR3 protein: CASSGIAGGAYNEQFF. For the CDR3, the DNA is TGTGCCAGCAGCGGCATAGCGGGAGGGGCCTACAATGAGCAGTTCTTC.

The J gene is TRBJ2-7, the V gene TRBV9, with 7 bases lining up with TRBD2. Losses at the gene ends were 2 bases for V and 3 bases for J; bases not matched to a gene: 2. This CDR3 comprises 13 residues. CDR1 is SGDLS and CDR2 is YYNGEE in the germline V gene. For the CDR3, the DNA is TGTGCCAGCAGCGTGGGCGGGAGCTACGAGCAGTACTTC. Residues: CASSVGGSYEQYF.

The rearrangement joins TRBV11-3 to TRBJ2-1; a weak D match, TRBD1 (6 bases). There are 15 residues in the CDR3. CDR1 SGHNT and CDR2 YENEEA come from the germline V gene. V lost 5 bases and J lost 8, with 19 bases in between. DNA of the CDR3: TGTGCCAGCAGCCCGTCGTCAGGGGATGTCTATGAGCAGTTCTTC. Amino acid sequence: CASSPSSGDVYEQFF.

CDR3 DNA: TGTGCCAGTAGGGACAGGGAGTCCTACGAGCAGTACTTC. This sequence encodes CASRDRESYEQYF. The gene calls are TRBV19 and TRBJ2-7; TRBD1 matches 8 bases. The CDR3 is 13 amino acids. Germline V gene sequence: CDR1 LNHDA, CDR2 SQIVND (reference sequence). Trimming removed 6 bases from V and 1 base from J; junction bases left unmatched: 2.

The J gene is TRBJ2-7, the V gene TRBV5-1; D not resolved. Germline V gene lookup returns CDR1 SGHRS and CDR2 YFSETQ. The CDR3 length is 14 residues. Trimming left V 0 bases short and J 0 bases short, with 7 bases between. The CDR3 nucleotides read TGCGCCAGCAGCTTGGGGCTAGTCTCCTACGAGCAGTACTTC. Its protein is CASSLGLVSYEQYF.

The chain couples TRBV13 to TRBJ1-1; D is unclear. Per germline, CDR1 PRHDT and CDR2 FYEKMQ (reference sequence). Trimming took off 3 bases at V and 3 bases at J, with 5 bases between the two ends. The CDR3 spans 12 residues. The CDR3 reads CASSFQYTEAFF. CDR3 coding DNA: TGTGCCAGCAGCTTCCAGTACACTGAAGCTTTCTTT.

The rearrangement links TRBV9 to TRBJ2-1; D is unresolved. This CDR3 has 15 amino acids. In germline, CDR1 is SGDLS, CDR2 YYNGEE. Trimming left V 2 bases short and J 0 bases short, with 9 bases between. DNA of the CDR3: TGTGCCAGCAGCGTTGACTTGAGCTCCTACAATGAGCAGTTCTTC. Translation: CASSVDLSSYNEQFF.

The rearrangement uses TRBV15 and TRBJ1-1; a possible D gene is TRBD1 (5 bases). The V and J ends lost 0 bases and 5 bases respectively, with 10 bases between them. The CDR3 length is 14 residues. In germline, CDR1 is LNHNV, CDR2 YYDKDF (reference sequence). The CDR3: CATSRDVGGTEAFF. In DNA, the CDR3 is TGTGCCACCAGCAGAGATGTCGGGGGGACTGAAGCTTTCTTT.

V usage is TRBV4-3 and J usage is TRBJ2-1, with D possibly matching TRBD2 (6 bases). Germline-derived CDR1 and CDR2 are LGHNA and YSLEER. This CDR3 has 16 residues. The ends were cut back, 0 bases at V and 4 bases at J, with 13 bases in the middle. CDR3 nucleotide sequence: TGCGCCAGCAGCCAAGAGGCTAGCGAGTTATACAATGAGCAGTTCTTC. Its translation: CASSQEASELYNEQFF.

V is TRBV7-2 and J is TRBJ2-2, with TRBD1 as a possible D gene (6 bases). V lost 5 bases and J 6 bases, leaving 19 bases between the germline ends. Germline CDR1 reads SGHTA; CDR2 reads FQGNSA. The CDR3 contains 16 residues. Written as DNA, the CDR3 is TGTGCCAGCAGCCTATACGAGGGGGTATCGGCCGGGGAGCTGTTTTTT. Residues: CASSLYEGVSAGELFF.

The chain employs TRBV2 and TRBJ1-2; D is ambiguous. The CDR3 extends over 15 amino acids. V was cut by 4 bases and J by 5 bases, with 17 bases left in between. CDR1 is SNHLY and CDR2 is FYNNEI in the germline V gene. The CDR3, as DNA: TGTGCCAGCAGTGCGACGGCAGTCCCGGGGTATGGCTACACCTTC. It is translated as CASSATAVPGYGYTF.

V is TRBV28 and J is TRBJ2-7; TRBD1 matches 9 bases. V was pared by 5 bases and J by 0 bases, with 2 bases of the junction left unmatched. Germline V CDR1 and CDR2: MDHEN, SYDVKM. This CDR3 has 14 residues. CDR3 sequence (DNA): TGTGCCAGCAGTGGGACAGGGAGCTCCTACGAGCAGTACTTC. Translation: CASSGTGSSYEQYF.

The DNA of the CDR3 is TGTGCCAGCAGGGGACAGTTATCCGGCTATGGCTACACCTTC. Protein sequence: CASRGQLSGYGYTF. The chain is built from TRBV27 and TRBJ1-2, with TRBD1 matching 7 bases. V shed 6 bases, J shed 4 bases, and the junction held 8 bases outside the gene matches. The CDR3 is made up of 14 amino acids. Germline lookup yields CDR1 MNHEY and CDR2 SMNVEV (reference sequence).

The chain has TRBV29-1 and TRBJ2-2; TRBD2 is a possible D gene (6 bases). Germline V gene data show CDR1 as SQVTM and CDR2 as ANQGSEA. Trimming stripped 4 bases from V and 4 bases from J, with 10 bases between. This CDR3 is 13 amino acids long. CDR3 bases: TGCAGCGTTGGTGGGGGGAGCACCGGGGAGCTGTTTTTT. Translated: CSVGGGSTGELFF.

V and J are TRBV6-5 and TRBJ2-7; maybe TRBD1 (7 bases). V lost 6 bases and J lost 7, with 16 bases in between. This CDR3 region has 13 residues. Germline assignment: CDR1 MNHEY and CDR2 SVGAGI. The CDR3, as DNA: TGTGCCAGCAGACCCGGGGCAGGGGGGGAGCAGTACTTC. The encoded protein is CASRPGAGGEQYF.

This clone was detected only once. The chain employs TRBV15 and TRBJ2-1, with D perhaps TRBD1 (6 bases). CDR3 size: 15 residues. Trimming took off 0 bases at V and 14 bases at J, with 20 bases between the two ends. Germline V gives CDR1 LNHNV, CDR2 YYDKDF (reference sequence). CDR3 region: CATSRDGVQGSLEFF. The CDR3 DNA reads as TGTGCCACCAGCAGAGATGGGGTACAGGGTAGTTTGGAGTTCTTC.